The clone carrying this TCR beta chain was seen only a few times. What it recognizes is unknown. Amplification of TCR alpha and beta CDR3 regions from RNA used iRepertoire nested multiplex PCR. Each CDR3 protein gets one entry after TCRdb re-called the multiplex PCR reads with MiXCR. The data hold about 110,000 distinct CDR3 sequences, with 25% to 30% observed a single time. The germline CDR1 and CDR2 sequences are GTSNPN and SVGIG (reference sequence). V was clipped by 3 bases and J by 2 bases; unmatched bases: 11. The CDR3 contains 17 residues. This specimen comes from a study of glioma-infiltrating T cells. Findings of the study overall: CDR3 overlap between tissue and blood was very small.

The chain recombines TRBV30 with TRBJ1-3; 9 bases are shared with TRBD1. Sequences were obtained from glioma tissue, nonneoplastic brain tissue, or PBMCs (not recorded which). The receptor was derived from a human donor with low-grade glioma or glioblastoma, undergoing nonglioma brain surgery, or in good health (not recorded which). The chain's CDR3 is CAWRVPDRGRPGNTIYF. DNA for the CDR3: TGTGCCTGGAGAGTTCCGGACAGGGGTCGGCCTGGAAACACCATATATTTT.